The source of this TCR beta chain is a study of T-cell reconstitution after alpha-beta-depleted transplantation in children. The CDR3 is made up of 17 amino acids. V was pared by 4 bases and J by 1 base, with 18 bases between. During its preparation, the TCRbeta library received unique molecular identifiers. TCRdb passed the PCR reads through MiXCR, listing each CDR3 protein once. The data contain 150,000 to 200,000 distinct CDR3 sequences, around 10% of them singletons. J is TRBJ2-3 and V is TRBV12-3 or TRBV12-4; TRBD1 might be the D (6 bases). This receptor was taken from a boy younger than 10 with acute myeloid leukemia, due to receive a stem cell transplant. The material sequenced was PBMCs, taken before TCRalphabeta/CD19-depleted stem cell transplant. The CDR3 protein is CASSSSGRGWGTDTQYF. The CDR3 DNA follows: TGTGCCAGCAGTTCCTCTGGTAGGGGGTGGGGCACAGATACGCAGTATTTT.